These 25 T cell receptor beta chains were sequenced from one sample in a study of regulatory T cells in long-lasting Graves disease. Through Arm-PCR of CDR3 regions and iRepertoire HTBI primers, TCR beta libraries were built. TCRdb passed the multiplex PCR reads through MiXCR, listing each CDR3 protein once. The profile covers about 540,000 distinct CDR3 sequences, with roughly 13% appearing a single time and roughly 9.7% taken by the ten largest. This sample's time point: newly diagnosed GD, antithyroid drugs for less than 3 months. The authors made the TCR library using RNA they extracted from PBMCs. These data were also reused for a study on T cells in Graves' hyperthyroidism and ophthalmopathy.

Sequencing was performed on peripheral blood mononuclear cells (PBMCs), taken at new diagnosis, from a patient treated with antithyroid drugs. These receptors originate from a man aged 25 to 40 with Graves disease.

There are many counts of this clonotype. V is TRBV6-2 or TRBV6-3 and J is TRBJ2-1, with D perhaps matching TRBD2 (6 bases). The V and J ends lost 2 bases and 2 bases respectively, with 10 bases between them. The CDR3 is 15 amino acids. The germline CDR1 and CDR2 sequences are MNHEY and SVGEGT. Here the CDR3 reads CASSYVASAYNEQFF. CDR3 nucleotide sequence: TGTGCCAGCAGTTACGTGGCTAGCGCCTACAATGAGCAGTTCTTC.

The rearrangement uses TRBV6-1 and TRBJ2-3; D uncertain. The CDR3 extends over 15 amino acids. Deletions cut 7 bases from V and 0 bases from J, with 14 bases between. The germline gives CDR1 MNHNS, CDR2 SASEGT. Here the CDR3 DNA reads TGTGCCAGCACCCCTGGCGATGCTAGCACAGATACGCAGTATTTT. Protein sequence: CASTPGDASTDTQYF.

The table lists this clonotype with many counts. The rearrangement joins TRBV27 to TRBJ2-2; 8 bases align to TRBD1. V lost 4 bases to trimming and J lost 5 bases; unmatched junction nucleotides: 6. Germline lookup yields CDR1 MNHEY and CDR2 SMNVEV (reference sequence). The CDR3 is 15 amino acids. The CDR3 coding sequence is TGTGCCAGCAGTTCCCAGGGGGCAGGGACCGGGGAGCTGTTTTTT. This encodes CASSSQGAGTGELFF.

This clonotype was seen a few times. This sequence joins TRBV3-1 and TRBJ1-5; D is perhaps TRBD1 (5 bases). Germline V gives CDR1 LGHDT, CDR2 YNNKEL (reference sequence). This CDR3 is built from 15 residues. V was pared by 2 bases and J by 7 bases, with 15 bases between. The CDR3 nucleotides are TGTGCCAGCAGCCAAACGCCGGGGGGACTGCAGCCCCAGCATTTT. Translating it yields CASSQTPGGLQPQHF.

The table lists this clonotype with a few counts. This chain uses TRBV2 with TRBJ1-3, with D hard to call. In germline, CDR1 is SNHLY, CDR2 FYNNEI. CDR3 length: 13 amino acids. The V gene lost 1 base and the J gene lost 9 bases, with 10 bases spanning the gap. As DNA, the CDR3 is TGTGCCAGCAGTGAAGTCGATGGGAGCACCATATATTTT. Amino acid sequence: CASSEVDGSTIYF.

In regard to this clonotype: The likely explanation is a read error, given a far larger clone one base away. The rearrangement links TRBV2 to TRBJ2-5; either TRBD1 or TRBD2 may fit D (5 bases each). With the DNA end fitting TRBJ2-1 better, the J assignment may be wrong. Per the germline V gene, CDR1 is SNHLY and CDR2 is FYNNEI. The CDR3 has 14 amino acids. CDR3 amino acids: CASRRGRVYNEQFF. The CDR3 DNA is TGTGCCAGCCGCCGGGGCAGGGTCTACAATGAGCAGTTCTTC.

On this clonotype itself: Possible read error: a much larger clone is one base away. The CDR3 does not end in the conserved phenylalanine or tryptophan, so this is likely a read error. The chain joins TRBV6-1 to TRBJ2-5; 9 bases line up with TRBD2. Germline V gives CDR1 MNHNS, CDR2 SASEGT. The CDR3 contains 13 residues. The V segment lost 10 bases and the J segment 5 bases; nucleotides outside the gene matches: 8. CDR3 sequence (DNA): TGTGCCACCCAGCGGGGGGCTGGGGAGACCCAGTACCTC. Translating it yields CATQRGAGETQYL.

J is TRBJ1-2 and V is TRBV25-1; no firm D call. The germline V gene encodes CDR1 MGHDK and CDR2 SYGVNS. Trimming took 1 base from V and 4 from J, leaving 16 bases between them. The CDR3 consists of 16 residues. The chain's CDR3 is CASSEWAGGLSYGYTF. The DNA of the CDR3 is TGTGCCAGCAGTGAATGGGCAGGTGGGCTTTCCTATGGCTACACCTTC.

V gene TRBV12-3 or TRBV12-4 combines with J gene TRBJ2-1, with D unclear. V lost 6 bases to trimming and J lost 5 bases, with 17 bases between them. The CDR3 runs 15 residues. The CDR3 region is CASRPGPLLNNEQFF. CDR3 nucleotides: TGTGCCAGCAGACCCGGACCCTTGCTAAACAATGAGCAGTTCTTC.

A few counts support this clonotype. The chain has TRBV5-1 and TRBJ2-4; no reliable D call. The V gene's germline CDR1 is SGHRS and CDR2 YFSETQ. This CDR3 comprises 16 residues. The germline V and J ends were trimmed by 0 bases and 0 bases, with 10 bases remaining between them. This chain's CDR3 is CASSLVIGKAKNIQYF. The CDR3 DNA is TGCGCCAGCAGCTTGGTCATCGGTAAAGCCAAAAACATTCAGTACTTC.

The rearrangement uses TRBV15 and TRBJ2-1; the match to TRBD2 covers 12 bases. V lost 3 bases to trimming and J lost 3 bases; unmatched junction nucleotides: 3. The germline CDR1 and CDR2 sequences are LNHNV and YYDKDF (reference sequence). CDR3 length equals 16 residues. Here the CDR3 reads CATSSGGLAGYNEQFF. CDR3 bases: TGTGCCACCAGCAGTGGGGGACTAGCGGGCTACAATGAGCAGTTCTTC.

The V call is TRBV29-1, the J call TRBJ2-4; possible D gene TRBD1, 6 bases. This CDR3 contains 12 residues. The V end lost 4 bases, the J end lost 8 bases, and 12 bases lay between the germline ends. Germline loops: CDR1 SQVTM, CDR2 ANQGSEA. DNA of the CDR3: TGCAGCGTTGTGGGGGCCGGGGACATTCAGTACTTC. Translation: CSVVGAGDIQYF.

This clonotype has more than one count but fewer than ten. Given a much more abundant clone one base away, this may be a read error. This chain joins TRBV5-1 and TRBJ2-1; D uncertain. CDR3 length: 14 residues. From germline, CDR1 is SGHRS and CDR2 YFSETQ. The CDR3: CASSLGWMGDEQSF. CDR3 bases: TGCGCCAGCAGCTTGGGATGGATGGGTGATGAGCAGTCCTTC.

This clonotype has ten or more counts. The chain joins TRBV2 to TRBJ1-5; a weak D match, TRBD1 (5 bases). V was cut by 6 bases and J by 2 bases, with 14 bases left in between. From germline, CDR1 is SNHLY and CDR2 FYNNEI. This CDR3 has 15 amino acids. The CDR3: CASRDRGDGNQPQHF. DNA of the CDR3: TGTGCCAGCAGGGACCGAGGGGATGGCAATCAGCCCCAGCATTTT.

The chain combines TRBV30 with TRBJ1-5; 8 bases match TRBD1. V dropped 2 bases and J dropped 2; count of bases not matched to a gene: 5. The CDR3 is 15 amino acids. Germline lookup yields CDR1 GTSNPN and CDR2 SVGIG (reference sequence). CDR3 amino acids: CAWSWTGQGNQPQHF. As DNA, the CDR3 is TGTGCCTGGAGTTGGACGGGACAGGGCAATCAGCCCCAGCATTTT.

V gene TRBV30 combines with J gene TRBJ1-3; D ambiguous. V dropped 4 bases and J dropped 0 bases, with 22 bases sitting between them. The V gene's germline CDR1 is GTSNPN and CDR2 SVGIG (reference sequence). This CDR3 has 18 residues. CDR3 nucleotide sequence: TGTGCCTGGAACTCGGTGTTTCTAGGTCGAGGCTCTGGAAACACCATATATTTT. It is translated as CAWNSVFLGRGSGNTIYF.

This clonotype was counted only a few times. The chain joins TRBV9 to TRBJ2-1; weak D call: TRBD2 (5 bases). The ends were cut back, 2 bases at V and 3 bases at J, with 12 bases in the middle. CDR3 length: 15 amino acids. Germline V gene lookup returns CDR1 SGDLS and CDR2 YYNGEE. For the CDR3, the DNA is TGTGCCAGCAGCGTCCCGGGATCTAACTACAATGAGCAGTTCTTC. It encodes CASSVPGSNYNEQFF.

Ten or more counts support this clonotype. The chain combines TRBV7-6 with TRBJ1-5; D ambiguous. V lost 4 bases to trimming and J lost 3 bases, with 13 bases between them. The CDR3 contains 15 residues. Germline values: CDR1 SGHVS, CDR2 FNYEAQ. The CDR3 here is CASSSDGGSNQPQHF. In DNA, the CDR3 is TGTGCCAGCAGCTCGGACGGCGGCTCCAATCAGCCCCAGCATTTT.

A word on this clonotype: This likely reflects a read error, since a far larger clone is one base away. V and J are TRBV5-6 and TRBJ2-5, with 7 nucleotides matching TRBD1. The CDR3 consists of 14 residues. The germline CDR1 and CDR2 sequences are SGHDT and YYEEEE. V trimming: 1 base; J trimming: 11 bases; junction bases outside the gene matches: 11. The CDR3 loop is CASSLRQGEDEQYF. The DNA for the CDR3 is TGTGCCAGCAGCTTGAGACAGGGAGAGGATGAGCAGTACTTC.

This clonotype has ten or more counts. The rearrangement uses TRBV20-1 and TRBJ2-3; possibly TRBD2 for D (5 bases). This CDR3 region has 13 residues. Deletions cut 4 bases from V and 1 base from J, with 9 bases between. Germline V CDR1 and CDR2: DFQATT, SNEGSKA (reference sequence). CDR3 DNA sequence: TGCAGTGCTACGGGGTTACGCACAGATACGCAGTATTTT. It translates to CSATGLRTDTQYF.

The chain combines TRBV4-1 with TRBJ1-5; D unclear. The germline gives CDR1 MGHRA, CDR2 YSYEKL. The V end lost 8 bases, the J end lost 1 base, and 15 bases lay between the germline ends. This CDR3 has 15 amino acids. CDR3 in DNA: TGCGCCAGCCGGACCGCCTTGGGGAGCAATCAGCCCCAGCATTTT. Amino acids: CASRTALGSNQPQHF.

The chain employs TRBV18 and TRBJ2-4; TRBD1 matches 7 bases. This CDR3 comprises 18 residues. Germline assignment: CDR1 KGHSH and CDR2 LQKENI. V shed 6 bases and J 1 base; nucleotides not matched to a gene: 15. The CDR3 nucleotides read TGTGCCAGCTCCCCAAGTTCGACAGGGATACGGGCCAAAAACATTCAGTACTTC. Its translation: CASSPSSTGIRAKNIQYF.

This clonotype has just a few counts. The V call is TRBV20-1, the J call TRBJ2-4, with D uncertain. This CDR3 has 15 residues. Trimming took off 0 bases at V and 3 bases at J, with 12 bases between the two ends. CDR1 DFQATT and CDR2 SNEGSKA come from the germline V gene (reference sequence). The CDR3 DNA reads TGCAGTGCTAGAGAACGCGCATTCAACAAAAACATTCAGTACTTC. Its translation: CSARERAFNKNIQYF.

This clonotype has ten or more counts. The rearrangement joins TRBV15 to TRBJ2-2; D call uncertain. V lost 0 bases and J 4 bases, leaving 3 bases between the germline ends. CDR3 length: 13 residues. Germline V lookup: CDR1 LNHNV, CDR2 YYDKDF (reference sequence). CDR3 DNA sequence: TGTGCCACCAGCAGAGATCCCACCGGGGAGCTGTTTTTT. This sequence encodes CATSRDPTGELFF.

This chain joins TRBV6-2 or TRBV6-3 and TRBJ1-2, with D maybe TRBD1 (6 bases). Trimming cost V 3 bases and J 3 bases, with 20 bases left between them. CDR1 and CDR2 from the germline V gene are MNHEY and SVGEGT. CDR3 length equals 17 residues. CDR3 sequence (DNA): TGTGCCAGCAGTTATTCCCGGGGGGCAGGAGAGGACTATGGCTACACCTTC. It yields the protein CASSYSRGAGEDYGYTF.